The 21 T cell receptor beta chains reported below all come from one sample, sequenced in a study of T cells in Graves' hyperthyroidism and ophthalmopathy. Template material for amplifying TCR beta CDR3 regions consisted of RNA transcripts. A first-round RT-PCR of the TCR CDR3 used the HTBI primer set. MiXCR was run by TCRdb on the multiplex PCR reads, yielding one entry per CDR3 protein. The sample contains hundreds of thousands of distinct CDR3 sequences, 45% of which appear only once. The material sequenced was peripheral blood or thyroid tissue (not recorded which). Receptor source: an adult man with Graves' disease, either hyperthyroidism or ophthalmopathy (not recorded which).

The chain uses TRBV3-1 and TRBJ2-7; D possibly uses TRBD1 or TRBD2 (6 bases each). V was trimmed by 11 bases and J by 2 bases, leaving 13 bases between them. The germline gives CDR1 LGHDT, CDR2 YNNKEL (reference sequence). This CDR3 region has 12 residues. The CDR3, as DNA: TGTGCCTCCCGTGGGGGGCCCTACGAGCAGTACTTC. Its translation is CASRGGPYEQYF.

V gene TRBV5-1 combines with J gene TRBJ1-2, with 11 nucleotides matching TRBD1. Trimming cost V 4 bases and J 5 bases; bases outside gene matches: 7. This CDR3 spans 15 amino acids. Germline values: CDR1 SGHRS, CDR2 YFSETQ. The CDR3 nucleotides read TGCGCCAGCAGCCCCGGACAGGGGGCGAGGTATGGCTACACCTTC. This codes for CASSPGQGARYGYTF.

The chain has TRBV25-1 and TRBJ2-7; 7 bases line up with TRBD1. After removal of 7 bases from V and 7 bases from J, the junction contained 13 bases not matched to a gene. There are 14 residues in the CDR3. Germline lookup yields CDR1 MGHDK and CDR2 SYGVNS. The CDR3 DNA sequence: TGTGCCAGCACACGACAGGGCCCATTGGGGGAGCAGTACTTC. Translation gives CASTRQGPLGEQYF.

The rearrangement uses TRBV7-4 and TRBJ1-4, with D perhaps matching TRBD1 (6 bases). The CDR3 consists of 13 residues. V lost 7 bases and J lost 8, with 14 bases in between. Germline V gives CDR1 SGHVT, CDR2 SQSDAQ. The DNA for the CDR3 is TGTGCCAGCACTCCAGGGGACGGGGAAAAACTGTTTTTT. It yields the protein CASTPGDGEKLFF.

CDR3 nucleotides: TGTGCCAGCAGCCAGGTTACAGGGTCCGCCACTAATGAAAAACTGTTTTTT. Protein sequence: CASSQVTGSATNEKLFF. V usage is TRBV11-1 and J usage is TRBJ1-4, with D possibly matching TRBD1 (6 bases). The CDR3 length is 17 residues. From germline, CDR1 is SGHAT and CDR2 FQDESV (reference sequence). Trimming took off 5 bases at V and 2 bases at J, with 18 bases between the two ends.

This clonotype was seen a single time. Being one base from a much bigger clone, this may be a read error. The chain combines TRBV10-3 with TRBJ2-7; 7 positions match TRBD2. CDR1 is ENHRY, CDR2 SYGVKD, per germline. This CDR3 is built from 15 residues. The V and J ends lost 4 bases and 7 bases, in that order; junction bases with no gene match: 13. The CDR3 nucleotides read TGTGCCATCAGTGCTGGGACTATCGGGGCTTGGGAGCAGTACTTC. Protein: CAISAGTIGAWEQYF.

In this sample, this clonotype turned up many times. The rearrangement links TRBV29-1 to TRBJ1-6, with TRBD1 as a possible D gene (6 bases). The germline V gene has CDR1 SQVTM and CDR2 ANQGSEA. The CDR3 runs to 14 residues. V was clipped by 8 bases and J by 7 bases, with 18 bases between them. The CDR3: CSLPGGRRNSPLHF. CDR3 DNA: TGCAGCCTACCCGGGGGGCGTAGGAATTCACCCCTCCACTTT.

This clonotype was seen many times. CDR3 amino acids: CATSAGTGGAFTEAFF. The CDR3 DNA sequence: TGTGCCACCAGTGCCGGGACAGGGGGCGCATTCACTGAAGCTTTCTTT. The gene calls are TRBV24-1 and TRBJ1-1, with 12 positions matching TRBD1. The V gene's germline CDR1 is KGHDR and CDR2 SFDVKD. The junction had 7 bases not matched to a gene; V was cut back by 5 bases and J by 4 bases. The CDR3 runs to 16 residues.

This chain joins TRBV6-6 and TRBJ2-2, with D tentatively TRBD1 or TRBD2 (5 bases each). In germline, CDR1 is MNHNY, CDR2 SVGAGI (reference sequence). The CDR3 runs 15 residues. V lost 9 bases and J 1 base, leaving 15 bases between the germline ends. The CDR3 coding sequence is TGTGCCAGTGGTTCCGGGACCGTGAACACCGGGGAGCTGTTTTTT. It specifies CASGSGTVNTGELFF.

The chain is built from TRBV2 and TRBJ1-2, with D tentatively TRBD1 (6 bases). V dropped 6 bases and J dropped 9 bases, with 17 bases sitting between them. The CDR3 consists of 13 residues. Germline V gene lookup returns CDR1 SNHLY and CDR2 FYNNEI. The CDR3: CASSLTRGGSYTF. The CDR3 region has the DNA TGTGCCAGCAGCCTCACACGAGGGGGAAGCTACACCTTC.

This clonotype was observed many times. The chain joins TRBV6-5 to TRBJ2-7; 7 nucleotides match TRBD1. There are 12 residues in the CDR3. Germline CDR1 MNHEY, CDR2 SVGAGI. V was pared by 5 bases and J by 6 bases, with 4 bases of the junction left unmatched. The CDR3 coding sequence is TGTGCCAGCAGTCCTACAGGGGTCGAGCAGTACTTC. Its translation is CASSPTGVEQYF.

This clonotype has a handful of counts. The V and J genes are TRBV7-3 and TRBJ1-1; D gene unclear. CDR3 size: 14 residues. V was pared by 0 bases and J by 7 bases, with 12 bases between. Germline V CDR1 and CDR2: SGHTA, FQGTGA. The CDR3 protein is CASSLTEHRGEAFF. CDR3 bases: TGTGCCAGCAGCTTAACGGAACACCGGGGTGAAGCTTTCTTT.

This clonotype was seen at least ten times. The gene calls are TRBV7-2 and TRBJ1-3, with a tentative D call TRBD1 (5 bases). Trimming left V 5 bases short and J 0 bases short, with 11 bases between. The CDR3 sequence is 15 residues long. The germline gives CDR1 SGHTA, CDR2 FQGNSA. CDR3 coding DNA: TGTGCCAGCAGCCCCGACAGCTCCTCTGGAAACACCATATATTTT. Its protein product is CASSPDSSSGNTIYF.

This clonotype was detected a few times. The chain joins TRBV13 to TRBJ1-1; D is possibly TRBD1 (6 bases). This CDR3 region has 14 residues. Germline lookup yields CDR1 PRHDT and CDR2 FYEKMQ (reference sequence). With 0 bases removed from V and 6 bases from J, the gap between germline ends came to 11 bases. DNA of the CDR3: TGTGCCAGCAGCTTAGGGACAGGAGGCCCTGAAGCTTTCTTT. Translating it yields CASSLGTGGPEAFF.

The chain combines TRBV10-3 with TRBJ2-7; 7 nucleotides align to TRBD2. The trim removed 6 bases at V and 0 bases at J, leaving 5 bases unmatched. The CDR3 sequence is 14 residues long. Germline-derived CDR1 and CDR2 are ENHRY and SYGVKD. The CDR3 protein is CAIRASGFSYEQYF. The CDR3 DNA follows: TGTGCCATCAGAGCTAGCGGATTCTCCTACGAGCAGTACTTC.

At least ten counts were recorded for this clonotype. The V and J genes are TRBV7-6 and TRBJ2-7; 8 bases line up with TRBD1. J lost 5 bases, V lost 8 bases, and 8 bases had no gene match. From germline, CDR1 is SGHVS and CDR2 FNYEAQ. The CDR3 sequence is 13 residues long. Written as DNA, the CDR3 is TGTGCCAGCGGCCGGGACAGGCGGAACGAGCAGTACTTC. The encoded protein is CASGRDRRNEQYF.

This clonotype has just a few counts. The genes are TRBV19 and TRBJ1-2; D remains unclear. The CDR3 sequence is 13 residues long. CDR1 is LNHDA, CDR2 SQIVND, per germline (reference sequence). V was pared by 3 bases and J by 6 bases, with 11 bases between. The CDR3 loop is CASSIQRRDGYTF. Written as DNA, the CDR3 is TGTGCCAGTAGTATTCAGCGGAGGGATGGCTACACCTTC.

The V gene is TRBV2, the J gene TRBJ2-7; TRBD1 matches 8 bases. V trimming: 6 bases; J trimming: 2 bases; junction bases outside the gene matches: 9. The germline V gene encodes CDR1 SNHLY and CDR2 FYNNEI. This CDR3 has 15 residues. The CDR3 loop reads CASSGGTGPPYEQYF. The CDR3 region has the DNA TGTGCCAGCAGCGGCGGGACAGGCCCTCCCTACGAGCAGTACTTC. Full variable domain (rest looked up from reference TRBV2 and TRBJ2-7): EPEVTQTPSHQVTQMGQEVILRCVPISNHLYFYWYRQILGQKVEFLVSFYNNEISEKSEIFDDQFSVERPDGSNFTLKIRSTKLEDSAMYFCASSGGTGPPYEQYFGPGTRLTVT.

This clonotype turned up a few times. This chain connects TRBV12-3 or TRBV12-4 to TRBJ1-4, with D perhaps matching TRBD1 (6 bases). CDR3 length equals 14 residues. Deletions cut 6 bases from V and 5 bases from J, with 13 bases between. The CDR3 reads CASRVPGGNEKLFF. The CDR3 region has the DNA TGTGCCAGCAGGGTGCCGGGGGGCAATGAAAAACTGTTTTTT.

This clonotype was found many times. V gene TRBV29-1 combines with J gene TRBJ1-2; no definite D call. The ends were cut back, 6 bases at V and 1 base at J, with 12 bases in the middle. This CDR3 has 13 residues. Germline V gene sequence: CDR1 SQVTM, CDR2 ANQGSEA. The CDR3 nucleotides are TGCAGCGTACCACCGACCGATAACTATGGCTACACCTTC. This codes for CSVPPTDNYGYTF. The whole variable domain, filled in from reference TRBV29-1 and TRBJ1-2, reads SAVISQKPSRDICQRGTSLTIQCQVDSQVTMMFWYRQQPGQSLTLIATANQGSEATYESGFVIDKFPISRPNLTFSTLTVSNMSPEDSSIYLCSVPPTDNYGYTFGSGTRLTVV.

This clonotype occurred a few times. This sequence joins TRBV9 and TRBJ1-2, with unresolved D. The germline V gene has CDR1 SGDLS and CDR2 YYNGEE. V dropped 5 bases and J dropped 4 bases, with 15 bases sitting between them. The CDR3 is 14 residues long. The CDR3 bases are TGTGCCAGCAGTTCGTGGACGGCGCTCTATGGCTACACCTTC. This sequence encodes CASSSWTALYGYTF.